Presented here are 19 T cell receptor beta chains from one specimen sequenced in a study of cytomegalovirus exposure and HLA in healthy donors (dated by TCRdb to 2016 to 2017). The method behind the library was the immunoSEQ multiplex PCR assay. For the multiplex PCR, a mixture combining 60 forward primers for TCR Vbeta segments and 13 reverse primers for TCR Jbeta segments was used. The source is immuneACCESS, and TCRdb retained only in-frame sequences with V and J called. Part of the clones is not carried over; for the studies checked, unresolved V genes explain less than half of this, and the remainder is unexplained. The data table for this sample lists over 100,000 clones. Approximately 6.2% of the sample lies in the top ten. What was sequenced was PBMCs. These receptors were obtained from a man aged 40-50 years in good health and CMV-seropositive.

The J gene is TRBJ1-5, the V gene TRBV6-5; 11 bases map to TRBD1. CDR3 size: 16 residues. Trimming took 0 bases from V and 5 from J; bases not matched to a gene: 3. The germline gives CDR1 MNHEY, CDR2 SVGAGI. The CDR3 DNA follows: TGTGCCAGCAGTTACTCAGGACAGGGGGCGGATCAGCCCCAGCATTTT. Residues: CASSYSGQGADQPQHF.

V gene TRBV7-2 combines with J gene TRBJ2-3, with TRBD2 matching over 7 bases. V trimming: 5 bases; J trimming: 4 bases; junction bases outside the gene matches: 15. Germline lookup yields CDR1 SGHTA and CDR2 FQGNSA. The CDR3 covers 17 residues. CDR3 bases: TGTGCCAGCAGCCACGGGACTACCCTCGGGATCCCAGATACGCAGTATTTT. It specifies CASSHGTTLGIPDTQYF.

The CDR3 nucleotides read TGTGCCAGCAGTTCAGGACTAGCGGGAGGAGATACGCAGTATTTT. Amino acids: CASSSGLAGGDTQYF. The genes are TRBV6-5 and TRBJ2-3; the match to TRBD2 covers 14 bases. Germline trimming cut 4 bases from V and 5 bases from J; bases unmatched to any gene: 2. The germline V gene has CDR1 MNHEY and CDR2 SVGAGI. The CDR3 length is 15 residues.

V gene TRBV5-1 combines with J gene TRBJ2-1; unclear D gene. V lost 5 bases, J lost 4 bases, and 13 bases lay in between. The CDR3 sequence is 14 residues long. Germline lookup yields CDR1 SGHRS and CDR2 YFSETQ. The CDR3 spells CASSGQTPYNEQFF. As DNA, the CDR3 is TGCGCCAGCAGTGGGCAAACCCCTTACAATGAGCAGTTCTTC.

The rearrangement links TRBV28 to TRBJ1-2; the D gene is possibly TRBD1 (6 bases). The V end was cut by 6 bases, the J end by 4 bases, with 18 bases between. Germline CDR1 reads MDHEN; CDR2 reads SYDVKM. CDR3 length: 15 residues. CDR3 DNA: TGTGCCAGCAGGTCCCCGGGACAAATATTCTATGGCTACACCTTC. Its protein is CASRSPGQIFYGYTF.

This chain links TRBV28 with TRBJ1-1; D remains ambiguous. CDR3 length: 17 residues. The V end was cut by 2 bases, the J end by 1 base, with 17 bases between. From germline, CDR1 is MDHEN and CDR2 SYDVKM. CDR3 nucleotides: TGTGCCAGCAGTTTAACCGTACCCGGGGTTAAGAACACTGAAGCTTTCTTT. Translation gives CASSLTVPGVKNTEAFF.

The chain is built from TRBV5-1 and TRBJ1-2; D is unresolved. From germline, CDR1 is SGHRS and CDR2 YFSETQ. The CDR3 runs 11 residues. Trimming took off 8 bases at V and 8 bases at J, with 13 bases between the two ends. The CDR3 region has the DNA TGCGCCAGTGCCGGCGGGCAGGGCTACACCTTC. Translating it yields CASAGGQGYTF.

The chain is built from TRBV5-1 and TRBJ2-3; 13 bases match TRBD2. With 5 bases clipped from V and 6 bases from J, the junction kept 12 bases outside the gene matches. Germline V lookup: CDR1 SGHRS, CDR2 YFSETQ. The CDR3 covers 17 residues. CDR3 residues: CASRDSWTSGSYDTQYF. In nucleotides, the CDR3 is TGCGCCAGCAGGGATTCGTGGACTAGCGGGAGTTACGATACGCAGTATTTT.

The chain uses TRBV5-1 and TRBJ1-1; D is possibly TRBD1 (6 bases). The germline V gene has CDR1 SGHRS and CDR2 YFSETQ. The CDR3 runs 15 residues. The V end lost 2 bases, the J end lost 1 base, and 12 bases lay between the germline ends. CDR3 sequence (DNA): TGCGCCAGCAGCTTCGACGGGACAAAGAACACTGAAGCTTTCTTT. It specifies CASSFDGTKNTEAFF.

The V call is TRBV6-6, the J call TRBJ2-7, with 11 bases lining up with TRBD2. CDR3 size: 14 residues. J was trimmed by 11 bases and V by 0 bases; bases with no gene match: 6. Germline assignment: CDR1 MNHNY and CDR2 SVGAGI (reference sequence). The CDR3 bases are TGTGCCAGCAGTTACTCGATGGCACTAGCGGGAGAGTACTTC. Its translation: CASSYSMALAGEYF.

The chain is built from TRBV2 and TRBJ1-1, with D tentatively TRBD1 (5 bases). Germline V gene data show CDR1 as SNHLY and CDR2 as FYNNEI. This CDR3 spans 13 amino acids. The V end lost 6 bases, the J end lost 1 base, and 9 bases lay between the germline ends. The CDR3 sequence is CASSPQGNTEAFF. CDR3 DNA: TGTGCCAGCAGCCCTCAGGGGAACACTGAAGCTTTCTTT.

The chain joins TRBV28 to TRBJ1-2; possibly TRBD1 for D (5 bases). V lost 3 bases and J 7 bases, leaving 12 bases between the germline ends. The CDR3 covers 13 residues. Germline CDR1 MDHEN, CDR2 SYDVKM. The CDR3 coding sequence is TGTGCCAGCAGTTTTTCGGGGGTCCCTGGCTACACCTTC. It codes for CASSFSGVPGYTF.

V gene TRBV27 combines with J gene TRBJ2-4; 8 bases agree with TRBD1. This CDR3 contains 20 residues. V lost 0 bases, J lost 6 bases, and 19 bases stayed unmatched. The germline V gene encodes CDR1 MNHEY and CDR2 SMNVEV (reference sequence). The CDR3 bases are TGTGCCAGCAGTTTATCGAAGGAGGGCCCCCCCAGGGGGCGGGGAAACATTCAGTACTTC. Translation: CASSLSKEGPPRGRGNIQYF.

The gene calls are TRBV5-1 and TRBJ2-3, with TRBD2 matching 14 bases. The CDR3 spans 15 residues. Germline-derived CDR1 and CDR2 are SGHRS and YFSETQ. V lost 0 bases, J lost 8 bases, and 2 bases stayed unmatched. Written as DNA, the CDR3 is TGCGCCAGCAGCTTGGCAGGGACTAGCGGGGGTACGCAGTATTTT. It specifies CASSLAGTSGGTQYF.

The J gene is TRBJ2-7, the V gene TRBV29-1; maybe TRBD2 (5 bases). The CDR3 spans 14 residues. The germline CDR1 and CDR2 sequences are SQVTM and ANQGSEA. Trimming pared 4 bases from V and 0 bases from J, leaving 13 bases between. CDR3 DNA sequence: TGCAGCGTTGTTGAAGCGGCGAACTCCTACGAGCAGTACTTC. This translates into CSVVEAANSYEQYF.

The genes are TRBV18 and TRBJ2-3, with D possibly TRBD2 on 5 matching bases. Per the germline V gene, CDR1 is KGHSH and CDR2 is LQKENI. Trimming pared 3 bases from V and 2 bases from J, leaving 12 bases between. CDR3 length: 15 residues. The CDR3 is CASSPLVGDTDTQYF. The CDR3 DNA follows: TGTGCCAGCTCACCCCTAGTGGGAGACACAGATACGCAGTATTTT.

Turning to this clone: The sample carries other DNA sequences with the same CDR3. DNA of the CDR3: TGTGCCAGTAAATTAACGGGAGGAGGAGAGACCCAGTACTTC. Translation gives CASKLTGGGETQYF. The chain is built from TRBV19 and TRBJ2-5; 7 nucleotides align to TRBD2. Trimming at V came to 7 bases and at J to 4 bases, leaving 9 bases not matched to a gene. CDR3 length: 14 amino acids. Germline CDR1 LNHDA, CDR2 SQIVND (reference sequence). The variable domain in full, with the rest retrieved from reference TRBV19 and TRBJ2-5, is DGGITQSPKYLFRKEGQNVTLSCEQNLNHDAMYWYRQDPGQGLRLIYYSQIVNDFQKGDIAEGYSVSREKKESFPLTVTSAQKNPTAFYLCASKLTGGGETQYFGPGTRLLVL.

The chain carries TRBV28 and TRBJ2-7, with 8 nucleotides matching TRBD2. Germline assignment: CDR1 MDHEN and CDR2 SYDVKM. The CDR3 is 13 residues long. V was pared by 7 bases and J by 1 base, with 3 bases of the junction left unmatched. CDR3 sequence reads: CASKRELSYEQYF. The CDR3 DNA reads as TGTGCCAGCAAGCGGGAGCTTTCCTACGAGCAGTACTTC. Combining the CDR3 with reference TRBV28 and TRBJ2-7 gives the whole variable domain DVKVTQSSRYLVKRTGEKVFLECVQDMDHENMFWYRQDPGLGLRLIYFSYDVKMKEKGDIPEGYSVSREKKERFSLILESASTNQTSMYLCASKRELSYEQYFGPGTRLTVT.

This chain uses TRBV6-1 with TRBJ2-3, with 8 bases aligning to TRBD2. The CDR3 totals 16 residues. Germline values: CDR1 MNHNS, CDR2 SASEGT. With 4 bases clipped from V and 0 bases from J, the junction kept 6 bases outside the gene matches. CDR3 sequence reads: CASSVGSGISTDTQYF. CDR3 DNA: TGTGCCAGCAGTGTGGGTAGCGGGATCAGCACAGATACGCAGTATTTT.